The rows below give T cell receptor beta chains drawn from one sample of a study of T cells in Graves' hyperthyroidism and ophthalmopathy. TCRdb analysed the multiplex PCR reads with MiXCR anew, one entry per CDR3 protein. The sample yields about 570,000 distinct CDR3 sequences, about half seen once. The specimen was peripheral blood or thyroid tissue (not recorded which). The origin of the receptors is an adult woman with Graves' disease, either hyperthyroidism or ophthalmopathy (not recorded which). Both conserved end residues are part of each CDR3. The order of the fields is V gene, CDR3 protein.

v_gene: TRBV7-9
CDR3aa: CASSSFNEQYF

v_gene: TRBV7-9
CDR3aa: CASSNSPSSGRYTGELFF

v_gene: TRBV18
CDR3aa: CASSPRDRIYPLHF

v_gene: TRBV20-1
CDR3aa: CSARAINTQPQYF

v_gene: TRBV20-1
CDR3aa: CSASRRAGSSPLHF

v_gene: TRBV13
CDR3aa: CASSLKGFQPQHF

v_gene: TRBV5-1
CDR3aa: CASRARDSYEQYF

v_gene: TRBV19
CDR3aa: CSTANRDSYEQYF

v_gene: TRBV7-3
CDR3aa: CASSPGLAGNNEQFF

v_gene: TRBV15
CDR3aa: CATSRENQETQYF

v_gene: TRBV7-9
CDR3aa: CASNHHGAETQYF

v_gene: TRBV29-1
CDR3aa: CSVSTGLNQPQHF

v_gene: TRBV7-9
CDR3aa: CASTGGIQGNTEAFF

v_gene: TRBV15
CDR3aa: CATSRVAGREQYF

v_gene: TRBV2
CDR3aa: CASYMVAGGPYEQFF

v_gene: TRBV6-6
CDR3aa: CASNRVSRTPRVHEQYF

v_gene: TRBV10-3
CDR3aa: CAAWTGSLSEAFF

v_gene: TRBV7-8
CDR3aa: CASCAPGPRKQETQYF

v_gene: TRBV7-2
CDR3aa: CASSSRGMNTEAFF

v_gene: TRBV7-9
CDR3aa: CASSLKSGGNTEAFF

v_gene: TRBV29-1
CDR3aa: CSVKTVLNTEAFF

v_gene: TRBV25-1
CDR3aa: CASSAGAQGYTF

v_gene: TRBV20-1
CDR3aa: CSDRVGHF

v_gene: TRBV6-5
CDR3aa: CASSLFPGQGFSGANVLTF

v_gene: TRBV5-1
CDR3aa: CASSLKTGYQETQYF

v_gene: TRBV20-1
CDR3aa: CSATKTGRVSQPQHF

v_gene: TRBV5-5
CDR3aa: CASSRDSTQETQYF

v_gene: TRBV24-1
CDR3aa: CATSDTRTGKSYTF

v_gene: TRBV7-8
CDR3aa: CASSLGGASRIEAFF

v_gene: TRBV5-1
CDR3aa: CASSTDEGYTGELFF

v_gene: TRBV10-3
CDR3aa: CAISAQTGVRTYTF

v_gene: TRBV7-9
CDR3aa: CASSPSGRHGGMNTEAFF

v_gene: TRBV20-1
CDR3aa: CSAQTREETQYF

v_gene: TRBV5-4
CDR3aa: CASSATGFDGNTIYF

v_gene: TRBV7-2
CDR3aa: CASSFRTGPPLAQHF

v_gene: TRBV5-1
CDR3aa: CASSLNDGYSGANVLTF

v_gene: TRBV10-3
CDR3aa: CAISMTGANEKLFF

v_gene: TRBV29-1
CDR3aa: CSVRRRRVVNTEAFF

v_gene: TRBV12-3/TRBV12-4
CDR3aa: CASRTQGNQPQHF

v_gene: TRBV4-1
CDR3aa: CASSPRYGGNQPQHF

v_gene: TRBV12-3/TRBV12-4
CDR3aa: CASSFGHSYGYTF

v_gene: TRBV29-1
CDR3aa: CSVGVRGAEQYF

v_gene: TRBV7-2
CDR3aa: CASSLARAQAFF

v_gene: TRBV6-6
CDR3aa: CASSEGIFGTGGVGYTF

v_gene: TRBV2
CDR3aa: CASDSRGVQPQYF

v_gene: TRBV20-1
CDR3aa: CSATIPGRSMNTEAFF

v_gene: TRBV29-1
CDR3aa: CSVRTVSNTGELSW

v_gene: TRBV2
CDR3aa: CASSGTQGRPEAFF

v_gene: TRBV7-8
CDR3aa: CASSGSRRGSNQPQQYF

v_gene: TRBV30
CDR3aa: CAWNRGADTEAFF

v_gene: TRBV7-2
CDR3aa: CASSPRAGTELSPLHF

v_gene: TRBV7-9
CDR3aa: CASSGDRERRTQYF

v_gene: TRBV20-1
CDR3aa: CSGTGTGRDLDTQYF

v_gene: TRBV29-1
CDR3aa: CSVPRTGGNYGYTF

v_gene: TRBV6-6
CDR3aa: CASSLHRAGNQPQHF